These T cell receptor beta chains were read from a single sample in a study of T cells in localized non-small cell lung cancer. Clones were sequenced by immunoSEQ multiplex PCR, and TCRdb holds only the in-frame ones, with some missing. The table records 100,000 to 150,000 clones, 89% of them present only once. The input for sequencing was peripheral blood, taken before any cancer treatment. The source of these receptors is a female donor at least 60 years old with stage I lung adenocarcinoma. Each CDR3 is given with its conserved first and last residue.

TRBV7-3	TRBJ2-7	CASSSTPGQESEQYF
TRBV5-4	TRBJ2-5	CASRTGTGLETQYF
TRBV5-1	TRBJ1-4	CASSPTGTGNEKLFF
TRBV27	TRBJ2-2	CASSLSGQSTGELFF
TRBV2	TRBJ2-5	CASNAGEETQYF
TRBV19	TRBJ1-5	CASITGATYSNQPQHF
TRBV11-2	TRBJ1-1	CASSLVDNRFEAFF
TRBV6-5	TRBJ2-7	CASSYSTADYEQYF
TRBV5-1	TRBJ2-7	CASSLGRTDYEQYF
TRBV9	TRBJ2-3	CASSVVGGRARGDTQYF
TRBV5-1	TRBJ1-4	CASSSGPTAATNEKLFF
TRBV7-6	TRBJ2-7	CASSLAGTSGGTYEQYF
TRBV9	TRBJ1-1	CASSVVGAGGAFF
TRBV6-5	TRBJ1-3	CASSSAGDTIYF
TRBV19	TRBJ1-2	CASSGQRAKGGYTF
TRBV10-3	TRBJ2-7	CAIRMDNPSPYEQYF
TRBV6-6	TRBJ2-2	CASRGISGTSTGELFF
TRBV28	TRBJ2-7	CASSLLGRSSYEQYF
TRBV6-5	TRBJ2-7	CASSYQRSSYEQYF
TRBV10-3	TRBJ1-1	CAISGTANTEAFF
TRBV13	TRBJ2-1	CASSFNPYNEQFF
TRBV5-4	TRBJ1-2	CASTRLLGEGYGYTF
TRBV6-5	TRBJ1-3	CASSYSGTGNTIYF
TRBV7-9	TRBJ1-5	CASSLFPGERSNQPQHF
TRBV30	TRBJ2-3	CASLERDTQYF
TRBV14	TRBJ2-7	CASSQVYEQYF
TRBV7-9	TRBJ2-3	CWDSHTDTQYF
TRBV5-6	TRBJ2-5	CASSFGGGRKETQYF
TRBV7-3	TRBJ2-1	CASSLHVSFEQFF
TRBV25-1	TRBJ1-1	CASSENRGVGTEAFF
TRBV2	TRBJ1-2	CATRTGSNYGYTF
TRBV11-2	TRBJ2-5	CASSSQGVRETQYF
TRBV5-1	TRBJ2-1	CASSLGLAEQFF
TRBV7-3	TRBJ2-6	CASSLTGGLQSSGANVLTF
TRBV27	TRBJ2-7	CARAGVLYEQYF
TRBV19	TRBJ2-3	CASSIGTSSTDTQYF
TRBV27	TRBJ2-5	CASRTRAGRETQYF
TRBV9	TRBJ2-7	CASSEGLAGARRSYEQYF
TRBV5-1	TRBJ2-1	CASSLDTSSYNEQFF
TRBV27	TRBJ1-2	CASSLYPGAGYGYTF